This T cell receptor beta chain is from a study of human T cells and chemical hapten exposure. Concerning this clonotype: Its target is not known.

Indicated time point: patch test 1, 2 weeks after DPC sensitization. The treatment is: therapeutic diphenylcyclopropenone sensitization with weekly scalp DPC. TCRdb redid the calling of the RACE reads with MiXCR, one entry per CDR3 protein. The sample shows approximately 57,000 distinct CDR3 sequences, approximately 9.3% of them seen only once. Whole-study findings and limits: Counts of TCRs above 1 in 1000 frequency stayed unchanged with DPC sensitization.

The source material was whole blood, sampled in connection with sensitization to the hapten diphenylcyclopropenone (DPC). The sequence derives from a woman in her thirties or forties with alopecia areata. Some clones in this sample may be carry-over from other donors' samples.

CDR3 sequence reads: CASSQEAGMGQYQPQHF. CDR3 in DNA: TGCGCCAGCAGCCAAGAGGCCGGGATGGGACAGTATCAGCCCCAGCATTTT. The chain uses TRBV4-3 and TRBJ1-5; TRBD1 matches at 7 bases. This CDR3 comprises 17 residues. In germline, CDR1 is LGHNA, CDR2 YSLEER. V lost 0 bases to trimming and J lost 5 bases; unmatched junction nucleotides: 10.